The 32 T cell receptor beta chains given below trace back to one sample, sequenced in a study of blood T cells in healthy people across ages. The second PCR ran roughly 6 to 11 cycles with a sample-barcoded 5' primer and J-beta primers. A single record per CDR3 protein comes from TCRdb applying MiXCR to the 5' RACE reads. The sample consists of approximately 600,000 distinct CDR3 sequences, 45% to 65% of them appearing once. Specimen: blood. These receptor sequences come from a man aged 55-75 years in good health.

This clonotype has just a few counts. The V gene is TRBV6-6, the J gene TRBJ2-5, with 9 bases lining up with TRBD1. V lost 2 bases to trimming and J lost 11 bases; unmatched junction nucleotides: 9. Germline-derived CDR1 and CDR2 are MNHNY and SVGAGI (reference sequence). The CDR3 loop spans 14 amino acids. The DNA for the CDR3 is TGTGCCAGCAGTTACGGGACAGGGATCGGAGAGCAGTACTTC. Translation: CASSYGTGIGEQYF.

The chain's CDR3 is CSAAPSRDRYQETQYF. CDR3 nucleotide sequence: TGCAGTGCTGCACCTTCCAGGGACAGATACCAAGAGACCCAGTACTTC. The chain combines TRBV20-1 with TRBJ2-5, with 7 bases identical to TRBD1. Looked up from germline, CDR1 is DFQATT and CDR2 is SNEGSKA (reference sequence). J lost 0 bases, V lost 5 bases, and 12 bases had no gene match. This CDR3 is built from 16 residues.

The chain uses TRBV12-3 or TRBV12-4 and TRBJ1-2, with TRBD1 matching over 11 bases. This CDR3 is 16 amino acids long. Trimming took 5 bases from V and 4 from J; bases not matched to a gene: 9. The CDR3 sequence is CASSRTGGSKSYGYTF. The CDR3 region has the DNA TGTGCCAGCAGTCGGACAGGGGGCTCGAAAAGCTATGGCTACACCTTC.

This clonotype came up many times. The gene calls are TRBV20-1 and TRBJ2-7; 9 bases are shared with TRBD2. V trimming: 1 base; J trimming: 0 bases; junction bases outside the gene matches: 7. This CDR3 has 16 amino acids. Germline V gene lookup returns CDR1 DFQATT and CDR2 SNEGSKA (reference sequence). The CDR3 is CSARVTSGPHSYEQYF. The DNA of the CDR3 is TGCAGTGCTAGAGTGACTAGCGGACCTCACTCCTACGAGCAGTACTTC.

The chain uses TRBV10-3 and TRBJ2-1, with 9 nucleotides matching TRBD1. The CDR3 has 13 amino acids. Per the germline V gene, CDR1 is ENHRY and CDR2 is SYGVKD. After removal of 6 bases from V and 8 bases from J, the junction contained 5 bases not matched to a gene. The CDR3 DNA follows: TGTGCCATCAGGGGGACAGGGTTTGATGAGCAGTTCTTC. Protein product: CAIRGTGFDEQFF.

Remarks on this clonotype: The limits of the CDR3 on the DNA are not certain, so only TCRdb's listed CDR3 is given. The chain uses TRBV4-2 and TRBJ2-1; the tabulated D call, TRBD1, remains unverified against the DNA. The length of the CDR3 is 23 amino acids, counting both ends. Per germline, CDR1 LGHNA and CDR2 YNFKEQ. CDR3 residues: CASSQERTGTGTGNTIYFGEQFF.

The chain employs TRBV7-2 and TRBJ2-1; D call uncertain. CDR1 and CDR2 from the germline V gene are SGHTA and FQGNSA. The V and J ends lost 5 bases and 13 bases respectively, with 24 bases between them. There are 15 residues in the CDR3. The DNA of the CDR3 is TGTGCCAGCAGCCCCCGTGTGGGTTCTAAAGAGACCCAGTTCTTC. Translation: CASSPRVGSKETQFF.

This clonotype was observed a few times. The chain combines TRBV7-2 with TRBJ1-6, with a possible D match to TRBD1 (5 bases). This CDR3 has 15 residues. CDR1 and CDR2 from the germline V gene are SGHTA and FQGNSA. Trimming took 0 bases from V and 6 from J, leaving 9 bases between them. The CDR3 DNA reads TGTGCCAGCAGCTTAGCGCCCAGGGCTAATTCACCCCTCCACTTT. Its protein is CASSLAPRANSPLHF.

J is TRBJ2-3 and V is TRBV19; TRBD2 agrees at 9 bases. This CDR3 has 15 amino acids. Trimming cost V 2 bases and J 3 bases; bases outside gene matches: 3. CDR1 is LNHDA and CDR2 is SQIVND in the germline V gene (reference sequence). The CDR3 sequence: CASSITSGSTDTQYF. The CDR3 region has the DNA TGTGCCAGTAGTATAACTAGCGGGTCTACAGATACGCAGTATTTT.

V usage is TRBV3-1 and J usage is TRBJ2-4, with D possibly being TRBD1 (5 bases). V was cut by 4 bases and J by 2 bases, with 12 bases left in between. The CDR3 contains 15 residues. From germline, CDR1 is LGHDT and CDR2 YNNKEL (reference sequence). The CDR3 sequence is CASSRSTASKNIQYF. The CDR3 DNA is TGTGCCAGCAGCCGCTCGACAGCGTCCAAAAACATTCAGTACTTC. The complete variable domain, with remaining parts taken from reference TRBV3-1 and TRBJ2-4, reads DTAVSQTPKYLVTQMGNDKSIKCEQNLGHDTMYWYKQDSKKFLKIMFSYNNKELIINETVPNRFSPKSPDKAHLNLHINSLELGDSAVYFCASSRSTASKNIQYFGAGTRLSVL.

This clonotype was seen only a few times. The chain couples TRBV7-2 to TRBJ2-5; no reliable D call. The CDR3 length is 13 residues. CDR1 is SGHTA and CDR2 is FQGNSA in the germline V gene. Deletions cut 1 base from V and 5 bases from J, with 8 bases between. This CDR3 reads CASSLVGFETQYF. The CDR3 nucleotides read TGTGCCAGCAGCTTAGTGGGGTTTGAGACCCAGTACTTC.

In its sample, this clonotype was seen once. This may be a read error, as it is one base from a much larger clone. The rearrangement links TRBV6-1 to TRBJ2-6, with TRBD1 matching 10 bases. CDR1 and CDR2 (germline): MNHNS, SASEGT. This CDR3 has 19 residues. The CDR3 DNA is TGTGCCAGCAGTCCCGGGACAGGGGTTGCTTCCTCTGGGGCCAACGTCCCGACTTTC. Its protein product is CASSPGTGVASSGANVPTF.

This clonotype showed up many times. V is TRBV27 and J is TRBJ1-4, with 7 bases fitting TRBD1. The CDR3 loop spans 18 amino acids. CDR1 MNHEY and CDR2 SMNVEV come from the germline V gene (reference sequence). The V segment lost 0 bases and the J segment 8 bases; nucleotides outside the gene matches: 15. This CDR3 reads CASSLSTLQGRGSEKLFF. CDR3 nucleotide sequence: TGTGCCAGCAGTTTATCGACGCTACAGGGGAGGGGTAGCGAAAAACTGTTTTTT.

The rearrangement joins TRBV6-2 or TRBV6-3 to TRBJ2-4; no firm D call. CDR1 is MNHEY, CDR2 SVGEGT, per germline. This CDR3 has 14 amino acids. Between the trimmed V and J ends, which lost 2 bases and 10 bases, there was a span of 15 bases. In DNA form, the CDR3 reads TGTGCCAGCAGTTACGAATCTCGTAGAGGAATTCAGTACTTC. The encoded protein is CASSYESRRGIQYF.

The gene calls are TRBV29-1 and TRBJ1-4; 8 bases are shared with TRBD1. CDR1 is SQVTM, CDR2 ANQGSEA, per germline. The CDR3 consists of 13 residues. V dropped 7 bases and J dropped 5; count of bases not matched to a gene: 6. The CDR3 nucleotides read TGCAGCGCCATGGACAGGGCAAATGAAAAACTGTTTTTT. It yields the protein CSAMDRANEKLFF.

This chain connects TRBV20-1 to TRBJ1-4; D possibly corresponds to TRBD1 (5 bases). Trimming cost V 6 bases and J 8 bases, with 16 bases left between them. The CDR3 consists of 13 residues. The germline V gene has CDR1 DFQATT and CDR2 SNEGSKA (reference sequence). CDR3 in DNA: TGCAGTGCCCCGCGAGGGCGGGGGGAAAAACTGTTTTTT. Translated, it gives CSAPRGRGEKLFF.

The chain employs TRBV18 and TRBJ2-7; the D gene is possibly TRBD1 (5 bases). The V gene's germline CDR1 is KGHSH and CDR2 LQKENI. The CDR3 contains 14 residues. V shed 2 bases and J shed 6 bases, with 14 bases lying between them. In DNA form, the CDR3 reads TGTGCCAGCTCACCAAGCAGGGCGGTCTCCGAGCAGTACTTC. Translation: CASSPSRAVSEQYF.

In its sample, this clonotype was seen once. The rearrangement links TRBV12-3 or TRBV12-4 to TRBJ2-7; 9 nucleotides match TRBD2. Matching the DNA end better, TRBJ2-5 makes the J call doubtful. The CDR3 totals 13 residues. The CDR3 region is CASTGTSRETQYF. As DNA, the CDR3 is TGTGCCAGCACGGGGACTAGCCGAGAGACCCAGTACTTC.

V and J are TRBV5-1 and TRBJ1-6; a weak D match, TRBD1 (6 bases). The CDR3 consists of 15 residues. The V gene lost 0 bases and the J gene lost 6 bases, with 10 bases spanning the gap. Germline V gene lookup returns CDR1 SGHRS and CDR2 YFSETQ. The CDR3 bases are TGCGCCAGCAGCTTGGAGGGGGGAGTTAATTCACCCCTCCACTTT. It encodes CASSLEGGVNSPLHF.

This clonotype was recorded at least ten times. This sequence joins TRBV7-9 and TRBJ2-7; the match to TRBD1 covers 7 bases. J gave up 2 bases and V 6 bases, and 4 bases lay outside the gene matches. CDR1 and CDR2 from the germline V gene are SEHNR and FQNEAQ (reference sequence). This CDR3 comprises 13 residues. The CDR3 here is CASSLTGPYEQYF. CDR3 nucleotides: TGTGCCAGCAGTTTGACAGGGCCCTACGAGCAGTACTTC.

About this clonotype: This clone may be a read error of a much larger clone one base away. This sequence joins TRBV28 and TRBJ1-5, with D tentatively TRBD1 (5 bases). In germline, CDR1 is MDHEN, CDR2 SYDVKM. This CDR3 has 13 residues. CDR3 nucleotide sequence: TGTGCCAACAGTATATCCGGGGCACAGCCCCAGCATTTT. It yields the protein CANSISGAQPQHF.

The J gene is TRBJ1-6, the V gene TRBV28, with 7 positions matching TRBD1. CDR1 and CDR2 from the germline V gene are MDHEN and SYDVKM. With V trimmed by 5 bases and J by 7 bases, 5 bases remained unmatched. The CDR3 consists of 14 residues. The CDR3 coding sequence is TGTGCCAGCAGTGGGGACAGCGAGAATTCACCCCTCCACTTT. Translating gives CASSGDSENSPLHF.

In its sample, this clonotype was seen many times. The V gene is TRBV6-2 or TRBV6-3, the J gene TRBJ2-5; no clear D gene. The CDR3 length is 13 residues. V shed 5 bases and J shed 4 bases, with 11 bases lying between them. Germline-derived CDR1 and CDR2 are MNHEY and SVGEGT. Written as DNA, the CDR3 is TGTGCCAGCAGTGACGGTCGGCTAGAGACCCAGTACTTC. As protein: CASSDGRLETQYF.

At least ten counts were recorded for this clonotype. V gene TRBV4-1 combines with J gene TRBJ2-4; possible D gene TRBD2, 5 bases. This CDR3 has 18 residues. The V gene lost 4 bases and the J gene lost 8 bases, with 27 bases spanning the gap. From germline, CDR1 is MGHRA and CDR2 YSYEKL. This chain's CDR3 is CASSPSREWEMNGDIQYF. The CDR3 DNA follows: TGCGCCAGCAGCCCCAGCCGTGAGTGGGAGATGAATGGTGACATTCAGTACTTC.

The chain carries TRBV6-2 or TRBV6-3 and TRBJ1-1; 10 bases are a match to TRBD1. Germline CDR1 reads MNHEY; CDR2 reads SVGEGT. J lost 3 bases, V lost 6 bases, and 10 bases had no gene match. The CDR3 covers 16 residues. Written as DNA, the CDR3 is TGTGCCAGCAGCCGGGACAGGGGCATTCCGGACACTGAAGCTTTCTTT. This codes for CASSRDRGIPDTEAFF.

This chain joins TRBV6-2 or TRBV6-3 and TRBJ2-1; 9 bases line up with TRBD2. The DNA end lines up better with TRBJ2-7; the J call may be wrong. Germline V gene data show CDR1 as MNHEY and CDR2 as SVGEGT. This CDR3 has 13 residues. The CDR3 sequence is CATRAGGPYEQYF. CDR3 bases: TGTGCCACCCGAGCGGGGGGTCCCTACGAGCAGTACTTC.

In its sample, this clonotype was seen a few times. The rearrangement uses TRBV27 and TRBJ2-7; D might be TRBD1 (5 bases). The CDR3 loop spans 14 amino acids. Trimming took off 4 bases at V and 0 bases at J, with 10 bases between the two ends. Germline assignment: CDR1 MNHEY and CDR2 SMNVEV (reference sequence). CDR3 region: CASSWQGNSYEQYF. CDR3 nucleotide sequence: TGTGCCAGCAGTTGGCAGGGTAACTCCTACGAGCAGTACTTC.

This chain links TRBV6-2 or TRBV6-3 with TRBJ2-4; a weak D match, TRBD2 (5 bases). The DNA matches TRBJ2-7 better at its end, which makes the J call doubtful. Germline CDR1 reads MNHEY; CDR2 reads SVGEGT. The CDR3 runs to 14 residues. CDR3 coding DNA: TGTGCCAGCAGTGAGGGAGCCTCCTACTACGAGCAGTACTTC. This translates into CASSEGASYYEQYF.

The rearrangement links TRBV6-1 to TRBJ1-1; TRBD1 is a possible D gene (5 bases). Between the trimmed V and J ends, which lost 7 bases and 0 bases, there was a span of 15 bases. The V gene's germline CDR1 is MNHNS and CDR2 SASEGT. The CDR3 sequence is 15 residues long. CDR3 sequence (DNA): TGTGCCAGCATCATAGGGACGGGTTTGAACACTGAAGCTTTCTTT. This translates into CASIIGTGLNTEAFF.

This clonotype was picked up a small number of times. The CDR3 sequence is CASSALTSGGASQETQYF. The CDR3 bases are TGTGCCAGCAGCGCGCTGACTAGCGGGGGGGCATCCCAAGAGACCCAGTACTTC. This sequence joins TRBV5-5 and TRBJ2-5; 14 bases are shared with TRBD2. This CDR3 is 18 amino acids long. The germline CDR1 and CDR2 sequences are SGHKS and YYEKEE (reference sequence). The V gene end was trimmed by 4 bases and the J gene end by 1 base; junction bases not matched to a gene: 9.

This clonotype has only a few counts. This chain connects TRBV20-1 to TRBJ2-7; D possibly uses TRBD1 or TRBD2 (5 bases each). Trimming removed 5 bases at V and 4 bases at J, with 18 bases between. The CDR3 is made up of 14 amino acids. Looked up from germline, CDR1 is DFQATT and CDR2 is SNEGSKA (reference sequence). The CDR3 DNA follows: TGCAGTGCTCCCCGCCCAGGGACCAAGTACGAGCAGTACTTC. It specifies CSAPRPGTKYEQYF.

The chain carries TRBV2 and TRBJ1-1; a weak D match, TRBD1 (5 bases). Germline V lookup: CDR1 SNHLY, CDR2 FYNNEI. V gave up 7 bases and J gave up 5 bases, with 17 bases separating them. The CDR3 is 14 residues long. Here the CDR3 DNA reads TGTGCCAGCAAGCCCGCCGGGGCCAGGACTGAAGCTTTCTTT. This encodes CASKPAGARTEAFF.